This TCR beta chain appears in the sequencing data of a study of vaccination and CD4 T cells after COVID-19. The wider study: Each control culture was treated with a CEFX pool, an HIV-1 Nef pool, or no peptide. Study outcomes and limitations: This study had few convalescent patients and no early post-infection samples.

Noted treatment: approximately nine-day PBMC culture with coronavirus spike peptide pools or control peptides (ViraFEST assay). Sequencing of the DNA from cultured CD4+ T cells was carried out with the Oncomine TCR Beta short-read assay. Each CDR3 protein is one row after TCRdb ran MiXCR on the PCR reads. In the table there are just over 15,000 distinct CDR3 sequences, more than 65% of which are singletons. Details on this clonotype: Antigen: not known.

The ends lost 7 bases at V and 6 bases at J; junction bases unmatched: 5. Looked up from germline, CDR1 is MNHNS and CDR2 is SASEGT. The CDR3 consists of 12 residues. Sequencing input: CD4+ T cells from blood, cultured in vitro. This clonotype was sampled from a human donor who had recovered from COVID-19. This sequence joins TRBV6-1 and TRBJ1-2, with 7 nucleotides matching TRBD1. CDR3 DNA: TGTGCCAGCACTCAGGGGGTAGATGGCTACACCTTC. Protein sequence: CASTQGVDGYTF.